Only a few counts were recorded for the clone carrying this TCR beta chain. Antigen specificity is unknown. This sample also contains other DNA sequences that code for the same CDR3. This sample stems from a study of shared clonotypes between healthy human individuals. Study conclusions and caveats: Naive CD4 clonotypes overlapped across a handful of donors at roughly 5%. Sharing of clonotypes among donors was expected to vary with sequencing depth.

Germline lookup yields CDR1 MNHEY and CDR2 SMNVEV (reference sequence). This CDR3 spans 13 amino acids. The V and J ends lost 5 bases and 2 bases, in that order; junction bases with no gene match: 2. CD45RO-negative CD8 cells positively selected for CCR7 made up the naive population, which excluded terminally differentiated effector memory CD45RA+ cells. Donors had no recently reported acute infections or vaccinations and were HIV-negative. The deep-level immunoSEQ assay was used. The repertoire was sequenced with immunoSEQ multiplex PCR; TCRdb's copy has only in-frame clones and lacks some. In the table there are around 1,900,000 clones, roughly 93% of which are singletons.

The J gene is TRBJ1-1, the V gene TRBV27, with 7 bases aligning to TRBD1. The sample comprised naive CD8+ T cells from PBMCs. The TCR sequence derives from a man aged 18 to 30 in good health. Some clones in this sample may be carry-over from other donors' samples. The CDR3 is CASSRQGNTEAFF. As DNA, the CDR3 is TGTGCCAGCAGTCGACAGGGAAACACTGAAGCTTTCTTT.